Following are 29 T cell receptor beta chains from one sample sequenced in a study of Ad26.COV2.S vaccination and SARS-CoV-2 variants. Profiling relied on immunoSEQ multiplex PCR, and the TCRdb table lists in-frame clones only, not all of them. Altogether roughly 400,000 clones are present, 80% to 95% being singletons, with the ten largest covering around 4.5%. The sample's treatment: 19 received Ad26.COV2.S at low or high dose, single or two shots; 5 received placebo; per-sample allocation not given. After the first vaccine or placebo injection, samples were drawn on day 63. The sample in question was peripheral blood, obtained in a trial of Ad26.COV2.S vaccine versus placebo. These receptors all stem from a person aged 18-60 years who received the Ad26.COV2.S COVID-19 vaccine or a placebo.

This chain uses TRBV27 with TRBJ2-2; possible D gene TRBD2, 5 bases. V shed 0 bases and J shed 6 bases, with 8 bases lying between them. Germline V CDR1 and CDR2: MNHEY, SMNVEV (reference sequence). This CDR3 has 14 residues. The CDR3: CASSLSGVPGELFF. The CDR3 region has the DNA TGTGCCAGCAGTTTATCGGGAGTTCCCGGGGAGCTGTTTTTT.

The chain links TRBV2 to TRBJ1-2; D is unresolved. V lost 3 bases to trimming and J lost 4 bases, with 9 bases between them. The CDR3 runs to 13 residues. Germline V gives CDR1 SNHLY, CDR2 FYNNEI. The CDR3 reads CASSDNSGYGYTF. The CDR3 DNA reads TGTGCCAGCAGTGACAACAGTGGCTATGGCTACACCTTC.

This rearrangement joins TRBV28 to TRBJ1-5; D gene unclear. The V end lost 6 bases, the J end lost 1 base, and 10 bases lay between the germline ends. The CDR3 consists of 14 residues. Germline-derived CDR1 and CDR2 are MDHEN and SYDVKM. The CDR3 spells CASRKSGSNQPQHF. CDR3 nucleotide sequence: TGTGCCAGCAGAAAGTCTGGGAGCAATCAGCCCCAGCATTTT.

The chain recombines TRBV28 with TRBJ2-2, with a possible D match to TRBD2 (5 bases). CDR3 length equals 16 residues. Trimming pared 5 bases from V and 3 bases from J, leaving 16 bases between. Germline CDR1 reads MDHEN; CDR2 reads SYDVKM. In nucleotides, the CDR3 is TGTGCCAGCAGTACAGACTACCTCGAGGACACCGGGGAGCTGTTTTTT. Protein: CASSTDYLEDTGELFF.

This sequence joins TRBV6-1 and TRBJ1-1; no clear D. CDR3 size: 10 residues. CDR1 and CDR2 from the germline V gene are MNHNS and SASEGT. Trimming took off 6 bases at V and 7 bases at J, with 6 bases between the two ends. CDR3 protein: CASRRGEAFF. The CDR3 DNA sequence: TGTGCCAGCAGACGGGGTGAAGCTTTCTTT.

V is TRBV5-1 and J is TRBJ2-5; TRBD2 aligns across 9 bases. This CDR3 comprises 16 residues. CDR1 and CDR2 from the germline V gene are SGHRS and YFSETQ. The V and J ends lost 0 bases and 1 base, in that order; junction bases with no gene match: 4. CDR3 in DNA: TGCGCCAGCAGCTTGGTTGTGCGGGAGGGCCAAGAGACCCAGTACTTC. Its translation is CASSLVVREGQETQYF.

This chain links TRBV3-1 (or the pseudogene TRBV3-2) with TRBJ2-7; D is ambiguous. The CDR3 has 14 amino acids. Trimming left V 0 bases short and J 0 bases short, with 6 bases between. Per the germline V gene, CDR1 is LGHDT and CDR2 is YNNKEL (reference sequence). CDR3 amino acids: CASSQELASYEQYF. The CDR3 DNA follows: TGTGCCAGCAGCCAAGAGCTCGCCTCCTACGAGCAGTACTTC.

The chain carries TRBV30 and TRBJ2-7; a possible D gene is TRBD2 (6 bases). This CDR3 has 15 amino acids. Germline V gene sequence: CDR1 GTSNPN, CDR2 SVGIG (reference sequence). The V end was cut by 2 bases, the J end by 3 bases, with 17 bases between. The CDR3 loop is CAWSPRSGDSYEQYF. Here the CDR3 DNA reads TGTGCCTGGAGTCCGCGGTCGGGGGATAGCTACGAGCAGTACTTC. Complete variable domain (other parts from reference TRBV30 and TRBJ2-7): SQTIHQWPATLVQPVGSPLSLECTVEGTSNPNLYWYRQAAGRGLQLLFYSVGIGQISSEVPQNLSASRPQDRQFILSSKKLLLSDSGFYLCAWSPRSGDSYEQYFGPGTRLTVT.

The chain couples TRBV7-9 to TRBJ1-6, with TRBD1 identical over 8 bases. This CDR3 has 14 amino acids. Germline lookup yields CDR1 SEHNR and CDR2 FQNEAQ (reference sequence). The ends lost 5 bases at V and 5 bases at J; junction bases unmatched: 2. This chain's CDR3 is CASSDRGDNSPLHF. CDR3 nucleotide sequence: TGTGCCAGCAGCGACAGGGGCGATAATTCACCCCTCCACTTT.

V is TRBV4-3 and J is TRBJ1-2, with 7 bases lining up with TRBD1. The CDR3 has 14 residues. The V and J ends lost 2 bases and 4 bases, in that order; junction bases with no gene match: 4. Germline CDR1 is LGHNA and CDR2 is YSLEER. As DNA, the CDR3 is TGCGCCAGCAGCCAAAACAGGGGTGGCTATGGCTACACCTTC. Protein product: CASSQNRGGYGYTF.

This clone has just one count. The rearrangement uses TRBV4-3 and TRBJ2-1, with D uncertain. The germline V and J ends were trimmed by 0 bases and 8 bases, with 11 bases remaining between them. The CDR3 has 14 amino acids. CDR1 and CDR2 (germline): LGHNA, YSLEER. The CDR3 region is CASSQEVSMDEQFF. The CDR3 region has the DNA TGCGCCAGCAGCCAAGAGGTGAGCATGGATGAGCAGTTCTTC.

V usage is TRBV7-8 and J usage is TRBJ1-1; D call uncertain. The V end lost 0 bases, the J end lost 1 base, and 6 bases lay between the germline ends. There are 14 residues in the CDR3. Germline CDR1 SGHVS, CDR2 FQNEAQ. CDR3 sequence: CASSLASSNTEAFF. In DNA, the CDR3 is TGTGCCAGCAGCTTAGCAAGTTCGAACACTGAAGCTTTCTTT.

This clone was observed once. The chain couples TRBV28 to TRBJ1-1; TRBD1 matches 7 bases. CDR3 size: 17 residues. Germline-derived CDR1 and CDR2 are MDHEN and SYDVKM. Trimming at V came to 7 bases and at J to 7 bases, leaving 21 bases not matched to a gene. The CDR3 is CASIAGGPGGIVGEAFF. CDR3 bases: TGTGCCAGCATCGCCGGTGGGCCAGGGGGAATAGTTGGTGAAGCTTTCTTT.

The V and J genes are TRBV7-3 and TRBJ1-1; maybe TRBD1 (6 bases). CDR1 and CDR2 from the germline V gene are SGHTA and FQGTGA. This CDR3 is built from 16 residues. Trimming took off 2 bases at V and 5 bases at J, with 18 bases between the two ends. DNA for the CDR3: TGTGCCAGCAGCTTACACAGGGAGAGGGGGAAGACTGAAGCTTTCTTT. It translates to CASSLHRERGKTEAFF. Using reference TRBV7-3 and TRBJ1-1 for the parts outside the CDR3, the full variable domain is GAGVSQTPSNKVTEKGKYVELRCDPISGHTALYWYRQSLGQGPEFLIYFQGTGAADDSGLPNDRFFAVRPEGSVSTLKIQRTERGDSAVYLCASSLHRERGKTEAFFGQGTRLTVV.

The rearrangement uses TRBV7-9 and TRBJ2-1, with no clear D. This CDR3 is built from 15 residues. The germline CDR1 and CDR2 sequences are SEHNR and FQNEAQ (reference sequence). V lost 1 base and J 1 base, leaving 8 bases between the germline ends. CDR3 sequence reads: CASSLVPTSYNEQFF. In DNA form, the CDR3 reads TGTGCCAGCAGCTTAGTTCCGACTTCCTACAATGAGCAGTTCTTC.

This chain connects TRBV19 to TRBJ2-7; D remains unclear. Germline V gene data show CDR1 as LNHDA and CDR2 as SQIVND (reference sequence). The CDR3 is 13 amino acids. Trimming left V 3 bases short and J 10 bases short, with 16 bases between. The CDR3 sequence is CASSIRTTTGQYF. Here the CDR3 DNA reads TGTGCCAGTAGTATCCGAACTACAACGGGTCAGTACTTC.

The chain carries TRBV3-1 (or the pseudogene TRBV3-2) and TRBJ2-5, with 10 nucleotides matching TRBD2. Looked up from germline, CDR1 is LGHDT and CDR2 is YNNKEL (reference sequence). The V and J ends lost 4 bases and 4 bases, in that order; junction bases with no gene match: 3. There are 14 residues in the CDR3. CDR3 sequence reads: CASSPRLAGETQYF. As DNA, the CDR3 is TGTGCCAGCAGCCCGCGACTAGCGGGAGAGACCCAGTACTTC.

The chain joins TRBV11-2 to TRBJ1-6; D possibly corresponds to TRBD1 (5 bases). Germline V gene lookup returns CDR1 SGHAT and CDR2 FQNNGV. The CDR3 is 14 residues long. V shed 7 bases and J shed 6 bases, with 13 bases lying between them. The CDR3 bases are TGTGCCAGCACCCGGGGGGGATTTAATTCACCCCTCCACTTT. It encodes CASTRGGFNSPLHF.

The CDR3 nucleotides are TGTGCCAGCAGCGTAGATTTGGATTACGAGCAGTACTTC. The encoded protein is CASSVDLDYEQYF. The chain carries TRBV9 and TRBJ2-7; D call uncertain. Between the trimmed V and J ends, which lost 0 bases and 4 bases, there was a span of 8 bases. There are 13 residues in the CDR3. The V gene's germline CDR1 is SGDLS and CDR2 YYNGEE. Filled out from reference TRBV9 and TRBJ2-7, the complete variable domain reads DSGVTQTPKHLITATGQRVTLRCSPRSGDLSVYWYQQSLDQGLQFLIQYYNGEERAKGNILERFSAQQFPDLHSELNLSSLELGDSALYFCASSVDLDYEQYFGPGTRLTVT.

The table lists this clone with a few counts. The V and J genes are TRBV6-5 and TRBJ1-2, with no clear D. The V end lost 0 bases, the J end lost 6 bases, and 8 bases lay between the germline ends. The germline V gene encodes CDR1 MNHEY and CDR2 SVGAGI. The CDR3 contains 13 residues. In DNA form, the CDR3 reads TGTGCCAGCAGTTACTCGGGGATACATGGCTACACCTTC. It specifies CASSYSGIHGYTF.

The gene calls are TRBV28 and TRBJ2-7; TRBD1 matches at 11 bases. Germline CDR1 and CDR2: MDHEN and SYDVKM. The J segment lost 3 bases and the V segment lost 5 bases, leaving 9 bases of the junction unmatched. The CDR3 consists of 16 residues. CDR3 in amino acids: CASSIGTGGRFYEQYF. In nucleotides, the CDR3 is TGTGCCAGCAGTATCGGGACAGGGGGAAGATTCTACGAGCAGTACTTC.

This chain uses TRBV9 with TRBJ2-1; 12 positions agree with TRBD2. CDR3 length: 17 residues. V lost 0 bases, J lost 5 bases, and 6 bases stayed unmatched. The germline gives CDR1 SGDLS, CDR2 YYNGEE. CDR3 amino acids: CASSVGLAGVHDNEQFF. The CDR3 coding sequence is TGTGCCAGCAGCGTAGGACTAGCGGGGGTCCATGACAATGAGCAGTTCTTC.

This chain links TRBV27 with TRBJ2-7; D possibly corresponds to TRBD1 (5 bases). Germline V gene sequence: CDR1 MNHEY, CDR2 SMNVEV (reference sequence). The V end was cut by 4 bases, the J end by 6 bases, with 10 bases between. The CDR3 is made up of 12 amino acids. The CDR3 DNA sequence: TGTGCCAGCAGTTATACAGGATTCGAGCAGTACTTC. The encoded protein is CASSYTGFEQYF.

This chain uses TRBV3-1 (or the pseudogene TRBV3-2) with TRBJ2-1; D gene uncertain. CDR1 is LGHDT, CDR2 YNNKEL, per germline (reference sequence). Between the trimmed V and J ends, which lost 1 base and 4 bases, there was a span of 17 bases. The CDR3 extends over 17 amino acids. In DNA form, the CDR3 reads TGTGCCAGCAGCCAAGTCTTGACCGGACCATCATACAATGAGCAGTTCTTC. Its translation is CASSQVLTGPSYNEQFF.

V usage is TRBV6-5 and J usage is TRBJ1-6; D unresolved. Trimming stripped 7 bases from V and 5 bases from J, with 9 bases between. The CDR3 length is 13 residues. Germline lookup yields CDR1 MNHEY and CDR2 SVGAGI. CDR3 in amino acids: CASTDGHNSPLHF. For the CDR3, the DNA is TGTGCCAGCACCGACGGCCATAATTCACCCCTCCACTTT.

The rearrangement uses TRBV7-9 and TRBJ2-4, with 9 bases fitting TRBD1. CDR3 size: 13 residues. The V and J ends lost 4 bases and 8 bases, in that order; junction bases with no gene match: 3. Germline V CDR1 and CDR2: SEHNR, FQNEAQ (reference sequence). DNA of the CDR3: TGTGCCAGCAGCTGGGACAGGGAACACATTCAGTACTTC. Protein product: CASSWDREHIQYF.

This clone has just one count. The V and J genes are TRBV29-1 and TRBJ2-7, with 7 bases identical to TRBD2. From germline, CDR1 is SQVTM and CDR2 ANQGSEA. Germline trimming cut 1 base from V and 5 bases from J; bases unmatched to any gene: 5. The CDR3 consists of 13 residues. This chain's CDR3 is CSVEGGGTNEQYF. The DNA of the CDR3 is TGCAGCGTTGAAGGGGGGGGAACAAACGAGCAGTACTTC.

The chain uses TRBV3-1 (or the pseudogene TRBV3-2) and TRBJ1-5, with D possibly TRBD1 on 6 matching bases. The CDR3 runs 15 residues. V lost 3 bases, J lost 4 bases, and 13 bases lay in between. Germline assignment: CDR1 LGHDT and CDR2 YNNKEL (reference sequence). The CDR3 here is CASSQGGGRNQPQHF. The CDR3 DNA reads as TGTGCCAGCAGCCAGGGAGGGGGGCGAAATCAGCCCCAGCATTTT.

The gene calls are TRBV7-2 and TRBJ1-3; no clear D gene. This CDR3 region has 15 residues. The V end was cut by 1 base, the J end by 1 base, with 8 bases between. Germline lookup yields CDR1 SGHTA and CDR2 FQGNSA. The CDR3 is CASSLGVGSGNTIYF. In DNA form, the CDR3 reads TGTGCCAGCAGCTTAGGTGTAGGGTCTGGAAACACCATATATTTT.